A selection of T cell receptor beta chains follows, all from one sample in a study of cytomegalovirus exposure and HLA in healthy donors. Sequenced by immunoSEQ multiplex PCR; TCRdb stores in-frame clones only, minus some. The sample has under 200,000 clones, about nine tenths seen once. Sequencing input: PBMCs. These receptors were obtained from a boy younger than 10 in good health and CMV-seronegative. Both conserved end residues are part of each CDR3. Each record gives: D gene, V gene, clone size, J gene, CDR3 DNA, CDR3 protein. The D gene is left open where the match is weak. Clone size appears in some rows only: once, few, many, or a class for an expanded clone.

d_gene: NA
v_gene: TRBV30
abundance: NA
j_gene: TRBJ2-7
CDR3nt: TGTGCCTGGAGTTTTCGTGTAGCCTACGAGCAGTACTTC
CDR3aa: CAWSFRVAYEQYF

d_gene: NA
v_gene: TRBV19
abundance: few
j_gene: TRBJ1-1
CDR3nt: TGTGCCAGTGGCACCACAGGGAGAGCTTTCTTT
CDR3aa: CASGTTGRAFF

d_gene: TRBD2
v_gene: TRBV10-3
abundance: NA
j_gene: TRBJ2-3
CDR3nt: TGTGCCACCGCGGGACTAGCGGGGGGGTTGGATACGCAGTATTTT
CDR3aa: CATAGLAGGLDTQYF

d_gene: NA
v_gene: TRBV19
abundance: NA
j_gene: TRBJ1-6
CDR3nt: TGTGCCAGTAGTACTCTTCGGGACAAGATTTCACCCCTCCACTTT
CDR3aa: CASSTLRDKISPLHF

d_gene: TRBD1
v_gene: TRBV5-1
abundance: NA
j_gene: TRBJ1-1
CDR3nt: TGCGCCAGCAGTCAGGGGGAAAACACTGAAGCTTTCTTT
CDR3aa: CASSQGENTEAFF

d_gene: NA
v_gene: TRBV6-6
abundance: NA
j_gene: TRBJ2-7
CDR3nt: TGTGCCAGCACCCCCGGGCACAGGGTGAGGCCCTACGAGCAGTACTTC
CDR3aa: CASTPGHRVRPYEQYF

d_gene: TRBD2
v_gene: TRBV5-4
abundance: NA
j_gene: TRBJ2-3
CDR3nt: TGTGCCAGCAGCAGACAGTGGGGGACTAGCGGGGGAGGTGATACGCAGTATTTT
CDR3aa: CASSRQWGTSGGGDTQYF

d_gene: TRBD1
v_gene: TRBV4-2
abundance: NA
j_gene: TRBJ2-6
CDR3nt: TGTGCCAGCAGCCAAGCACCGGGACAGGGGCGGCCCTCTGGGGCCAACGTCCTGACTTTC
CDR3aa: CASSQAPGQGRPSGANVLTF

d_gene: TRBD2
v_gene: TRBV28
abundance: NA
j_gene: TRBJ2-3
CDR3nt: TGTGCCAGCAGTAGCCGTCGGCTAGCGGGAGGTCTGGCAGATACGCAGTATTTT
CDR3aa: CASSSRRLAGGLADTQYF

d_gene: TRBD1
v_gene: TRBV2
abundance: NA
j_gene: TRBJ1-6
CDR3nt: TGTGCCAGCAGTGCTTCCCCCTACAGGGGGCAGACTTCACCCCTCCACTTT
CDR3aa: CASSASPYRGQTSPLHF

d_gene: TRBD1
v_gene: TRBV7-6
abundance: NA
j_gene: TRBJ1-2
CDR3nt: TGTGCCAGCAGCTTAGGACAGGGGAATGGCTACACCTTC
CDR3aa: CASSLGQGNGYTF

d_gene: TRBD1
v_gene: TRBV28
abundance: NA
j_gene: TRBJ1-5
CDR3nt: TGTGCCAGCAGTCACCCGGGACAGATGCGCAATCAGCCCCAGCATTTT
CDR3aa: CASSHPGQMRNQPQHF

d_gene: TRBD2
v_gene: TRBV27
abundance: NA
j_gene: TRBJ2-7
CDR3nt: TGTGCCAGCAGTCTAGCGGGAGACACCTACGAGCAGTACTTC
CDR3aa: CASSLAGDTYEQYF

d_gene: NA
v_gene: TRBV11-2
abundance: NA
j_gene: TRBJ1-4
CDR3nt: TGTGCCAGCAGCTTAATTGGCGGGACCTCTAATGAAAAACTGTTTTTT
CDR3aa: CASSLIGGTSNEKLFF

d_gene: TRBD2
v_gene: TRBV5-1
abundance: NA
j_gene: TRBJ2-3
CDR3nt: TGCGCCAGCAGCATACAACAAGAACCGCTAGCGGGAGCAGATACGCAGTATTTT
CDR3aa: CASSIQQEPLAGADTQYF

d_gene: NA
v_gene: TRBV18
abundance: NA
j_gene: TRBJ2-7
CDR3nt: TGTGCCAGCTCACCTTCATCGCAGGGGTCCTCCTACGAGCAGTACTTC
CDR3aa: CASSPSSQGSSYEQYF

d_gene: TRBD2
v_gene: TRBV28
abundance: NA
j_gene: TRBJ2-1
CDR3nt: TGTGCCAGCCGGCAAGCGGGGAGCTCCTACAATGAGCAGTTCTTC
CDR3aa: CASRQAGSSYNEQFF

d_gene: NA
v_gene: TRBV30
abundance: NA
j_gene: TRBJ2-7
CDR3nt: TGTGCCTGGGCGGGACTGAGCTACGAGCAGTACTTC
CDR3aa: CAWAGLSYEQYF

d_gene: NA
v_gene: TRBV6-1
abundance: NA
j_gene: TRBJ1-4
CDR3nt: TGTGCCAGCAGTGAAGCCAGCGTAGTAACTAATGAAAAACTGTTTTTT
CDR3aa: CASSEASVVTNEKLFF

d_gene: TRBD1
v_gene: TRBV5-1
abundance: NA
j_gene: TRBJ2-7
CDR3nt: TGCGCCAGCAGCCCGACAGGGCCCTACGAGCAGTACTTC
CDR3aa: CASSPTGPYEQYF

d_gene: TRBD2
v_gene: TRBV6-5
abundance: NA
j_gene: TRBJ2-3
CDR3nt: TGTGCCAGCAGCCTCGGCGGGGGGCCCACAGATACGCAGTATTTT
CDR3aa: CASSLGGGPTDTQYF

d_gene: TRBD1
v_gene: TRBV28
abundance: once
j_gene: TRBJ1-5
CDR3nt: TGTGCCAGCAGCTACAGGGGATGGGGCAATCAGCCCCAGCATTTT
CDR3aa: CASSYRGWGNQPQHF

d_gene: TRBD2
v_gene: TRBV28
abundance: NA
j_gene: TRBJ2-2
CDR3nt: TGTGCCAGCAGTTTAGCTAGCGGGAGGAGGACCGGGGAGCTGTTTTTT
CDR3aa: CASSLASGRRTGELFF

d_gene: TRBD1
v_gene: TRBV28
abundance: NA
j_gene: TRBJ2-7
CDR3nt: TGTGCCAGCAGTCCCTATTGGACAGGGAGTAGTTCCTACGAGCAGTACTTC
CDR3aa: CASSPYWTGSSSYEQYF

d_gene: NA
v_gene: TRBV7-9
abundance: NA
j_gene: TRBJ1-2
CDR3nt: TGTGCCAGCAGCTTATCGGCAGGGGAGGGCTACACCTTC
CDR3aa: CASSLSAGEGYTF

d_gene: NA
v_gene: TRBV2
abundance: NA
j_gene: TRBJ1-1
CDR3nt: TGTGCCAGCAGTGTCAGGGTTACTGAAGCTTTCTTT
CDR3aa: CASSVRVTEAFF

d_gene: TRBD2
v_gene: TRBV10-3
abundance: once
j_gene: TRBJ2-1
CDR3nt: TGTGCCATAGCTAGCGGGGGGGCCAATGAGCAGTTCTTC
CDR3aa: CAIASGGANEQFF

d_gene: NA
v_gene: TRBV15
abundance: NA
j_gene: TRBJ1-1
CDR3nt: TGTGCCACCAGCAGAGGAGGAAACGGCGCTGAAGCTTTCTTT
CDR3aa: CATSRGGNGAEAFF

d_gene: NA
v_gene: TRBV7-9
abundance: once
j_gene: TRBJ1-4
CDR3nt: TGTGCCAGCAGCTTTAACAGGGAGGGGAATGAAAAACTGTTTTTT
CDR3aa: CASSFNREGNEKLFF

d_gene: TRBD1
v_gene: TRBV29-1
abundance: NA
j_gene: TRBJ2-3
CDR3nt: TGCAGCGTTTGGGGACAGGCCTACAAGACCACTAGCACAGATACGCAGTATTTT
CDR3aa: CSVWGQAYKTTSTDTQYF

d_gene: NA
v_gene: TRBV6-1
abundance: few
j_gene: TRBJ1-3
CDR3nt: TGTGCCAGCAGTAATAGAAGAAGCTCTGGAAACACCATATATTTT
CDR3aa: CASSNRRSSGNTIYF

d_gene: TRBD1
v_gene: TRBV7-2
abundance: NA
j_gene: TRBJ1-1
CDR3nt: TGTGCCAGCAGCTCTCGGCCAGGGGGCACTGAAGCTTTCTTT
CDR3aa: CASSSRPGGTEAFF

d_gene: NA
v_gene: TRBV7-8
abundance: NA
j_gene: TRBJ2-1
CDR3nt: TGTGCCAGCAGCCCCCTACGTATAGCGTCTAAGTACAATGAGCAGTTCTTC
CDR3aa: CASSPLRIASKYNEQFF

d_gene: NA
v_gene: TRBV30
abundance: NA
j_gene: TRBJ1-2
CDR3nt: TGTGCCTGGGTGGGACCCGGGGGCTATGGCTACACCTTC
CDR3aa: CAWVGPGGYGYTF

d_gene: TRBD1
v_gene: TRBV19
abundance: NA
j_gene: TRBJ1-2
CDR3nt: TGTGCCACCGGAGTGAGACAGGGCGCTATCTCCTTCTATGGCTACACCTTC
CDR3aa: CATGVRQGAISFYGYTF

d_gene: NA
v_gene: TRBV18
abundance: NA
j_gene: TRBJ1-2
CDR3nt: TGTGCCAGCTCGCCGGGAGGCCCCTATGGCTACACCTTC
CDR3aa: CASSPGGPYGYTF

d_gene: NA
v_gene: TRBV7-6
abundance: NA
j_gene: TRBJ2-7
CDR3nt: TGTGCCAGCAGCTTAGAGGGGGAGTCCTACGAGCAGTACTTC
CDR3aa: CASSLEGESYEQYF

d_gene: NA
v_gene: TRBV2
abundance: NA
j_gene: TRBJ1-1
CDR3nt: TGTGCCAGCAGGAGGGGGGGGGCGAACACTGAAGCTTTCTTT
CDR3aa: CASRRGGANTEAFF

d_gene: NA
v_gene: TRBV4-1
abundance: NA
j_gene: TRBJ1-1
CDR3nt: TGCGCCAGCAGCGGCCGGGACGGGGGGATGAACACTGAAGCTTTCTTT
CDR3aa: CASSGRDGGMNTEAFF

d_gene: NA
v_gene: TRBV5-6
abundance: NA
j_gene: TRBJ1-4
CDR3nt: TGTGCCAGCACCTCCCCTACAGTTTATAATGAAAAACTGTTTTTT
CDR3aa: CASTSPTVYNEKLFF

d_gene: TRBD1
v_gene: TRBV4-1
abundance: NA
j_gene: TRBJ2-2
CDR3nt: TGCGCCAGCCGAGACAGGGCGGGCGGGGAGCTGTTTTTT
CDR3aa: CASRDRAGGELFF

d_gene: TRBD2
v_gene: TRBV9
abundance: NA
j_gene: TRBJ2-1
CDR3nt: TGTGCCAGCAGCGTAGCGGGACTAGTAACCTACAATGAGCAGTTCTTC
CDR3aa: CASSVAGLVTYNEQFF

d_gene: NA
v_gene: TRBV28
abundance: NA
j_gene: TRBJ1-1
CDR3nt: TGTGCCAGCCCGGCCAGCTCATCCGGGGGGGACAACTTGGAAGCTTTCTTT
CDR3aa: CASPASSSGGDNLEAFF

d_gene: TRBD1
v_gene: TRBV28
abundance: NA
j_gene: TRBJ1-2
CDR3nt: TGTGCCAGCAGTTTCCAGGGACAGAGCTATGGCTACACCTTC
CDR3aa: CASSFQGQSYGYTF

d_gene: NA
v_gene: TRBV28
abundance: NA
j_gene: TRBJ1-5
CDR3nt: TGTGCCAGCAGTGTTCAGGGAGGTTGGAATCAGCCCCAGCATTTT
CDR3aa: CASSVQGGWNQPQHF

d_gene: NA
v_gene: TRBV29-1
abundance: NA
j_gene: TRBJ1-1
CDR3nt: TGCAGCGTTGTACGCAGGTTCAACACTGAAGCTTTCTTT
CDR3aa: CSVVRRFNTEAFF

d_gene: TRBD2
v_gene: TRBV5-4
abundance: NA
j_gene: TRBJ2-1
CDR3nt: TGTGCCAGCAGCCCTGGGGGGGATGTGCTACCCCCACCCTACAATGAGCAGTTCTTC
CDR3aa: CASSPGGDVLPPPYNEQFF

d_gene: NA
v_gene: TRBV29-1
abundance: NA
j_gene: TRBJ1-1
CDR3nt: TGCAGCGTTGAGACTAGGATGAACACTGAAGCTTTCTTT
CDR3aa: CSVETRMNTEAFF

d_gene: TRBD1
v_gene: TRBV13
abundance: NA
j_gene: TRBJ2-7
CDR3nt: TGTGCCAGCAGCTACAGGGGCTCCAGCTCCTACGAGCAGTACTTC
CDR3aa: CASSYRGSSSYEQYF

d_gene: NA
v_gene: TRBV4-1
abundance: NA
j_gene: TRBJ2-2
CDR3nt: TGCGCCAGCAGCCAACCGGGACTACCCCCGGGGGCCACCGGGGAGCTGTTTTTT
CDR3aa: CASSQPGLPPGATGELFF

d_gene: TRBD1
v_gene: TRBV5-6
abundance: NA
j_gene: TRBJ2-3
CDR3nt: TGTGCCAGCAGTAGACAGGGGTCGGGCACAGATACGCAGTATTTT
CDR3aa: CASSRQGSGTDTQYF

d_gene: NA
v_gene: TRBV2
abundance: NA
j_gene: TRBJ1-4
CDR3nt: TGTGCCAGCGAGGGGGAGCAGGAGCTGGTCCGAAATGAAAAACTGTTTTTT
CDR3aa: CASEGEQELVRNEKLFF

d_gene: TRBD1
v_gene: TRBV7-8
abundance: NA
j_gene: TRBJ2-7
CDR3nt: TGTGCCAGCAGCCCTGGGACAGGGATCTCCTACGAGCAGTACTTC
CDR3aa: CASSPGTGISYEQYF

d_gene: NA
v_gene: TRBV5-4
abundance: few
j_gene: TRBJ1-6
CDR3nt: TGTGCCAGCAGCTTGGACGAGACAATCACGAATCAAGAAACCCTCCACTTT
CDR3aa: CASSLDETITNQETLHF

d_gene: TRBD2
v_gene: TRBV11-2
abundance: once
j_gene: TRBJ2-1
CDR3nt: TGTGCCAGCAGCCCAGGAATAGCGGGGTACAATGAGCAGTTCTTC
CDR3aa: CASSPGIAGYNEQFF

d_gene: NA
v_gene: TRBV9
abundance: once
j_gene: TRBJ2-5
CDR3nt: TGTGCCAGCAGCGGTACCCCAGACTGGCAAGAGACCCAGTACTTC
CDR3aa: CASSGTPDWQETQYF

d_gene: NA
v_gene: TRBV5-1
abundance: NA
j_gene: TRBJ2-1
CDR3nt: TGCGCCAGCAGTTTAGCGGTCTCCTACAATGAGCAGTTCTTC
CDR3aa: CASSLAVSYNEQFF